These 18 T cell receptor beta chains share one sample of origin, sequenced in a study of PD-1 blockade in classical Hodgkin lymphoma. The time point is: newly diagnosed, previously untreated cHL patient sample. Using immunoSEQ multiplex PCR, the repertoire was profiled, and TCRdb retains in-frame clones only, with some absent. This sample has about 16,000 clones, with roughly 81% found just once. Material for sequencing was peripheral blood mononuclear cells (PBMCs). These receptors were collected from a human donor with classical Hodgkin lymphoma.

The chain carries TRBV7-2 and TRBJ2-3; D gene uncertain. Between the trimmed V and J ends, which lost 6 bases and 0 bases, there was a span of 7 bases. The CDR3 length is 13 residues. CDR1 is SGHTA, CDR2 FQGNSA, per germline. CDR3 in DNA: TGTGCCAGCAGGGAAACTAGCACAGATACGCAGTATTTT. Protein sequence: CASRETSTDTQYF.

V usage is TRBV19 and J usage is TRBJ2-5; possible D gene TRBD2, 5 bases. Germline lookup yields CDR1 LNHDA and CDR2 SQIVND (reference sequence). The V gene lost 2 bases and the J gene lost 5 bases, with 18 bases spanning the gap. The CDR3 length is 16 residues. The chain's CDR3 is CASSISELAGGETQYF. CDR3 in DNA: TGTGCCAGTAGTATAAGTGAGCTAGCCGGCGGGGAGACCCAGTACTTC.

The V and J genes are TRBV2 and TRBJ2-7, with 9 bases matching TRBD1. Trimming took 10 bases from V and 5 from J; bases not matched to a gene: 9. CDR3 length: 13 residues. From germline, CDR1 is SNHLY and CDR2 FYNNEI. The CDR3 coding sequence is TGTGCCACCCCCCGGACAGGGGAGGACGAGCAGTACTTC. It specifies CATPRTGEDEQYF.

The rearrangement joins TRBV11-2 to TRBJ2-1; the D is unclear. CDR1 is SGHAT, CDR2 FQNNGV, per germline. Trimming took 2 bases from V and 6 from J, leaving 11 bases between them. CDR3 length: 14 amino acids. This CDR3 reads CASSLLHSANEQFF. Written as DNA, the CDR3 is TGTGCCAGCAGCTTACTACATTCAGCCAATGAGCAGTTCTTC.

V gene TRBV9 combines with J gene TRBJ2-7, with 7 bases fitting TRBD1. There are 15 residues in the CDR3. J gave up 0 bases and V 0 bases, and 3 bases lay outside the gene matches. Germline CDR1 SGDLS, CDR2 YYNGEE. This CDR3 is CASSVAWDSSYEQYF. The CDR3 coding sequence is TGTGCCAGCAGCGTAGCTTGGGACAGCTCCTACGAGCAGTACTTC. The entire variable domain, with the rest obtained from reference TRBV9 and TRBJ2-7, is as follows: DSGVTQTPKHLITATGQRVTLRCSPRSGDLSVYWYQQSLDQGLQFLIQYYNGEERAKGNILERFSAQQFPDLHSELNLSSLELGDSALYFCASSVAWDSSYEQYFGPGTRLTVT.

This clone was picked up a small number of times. CDR3 bases: TGCGCCAGCAGCCAATATCCCACGTATTACTCTGGAAACACCATATATTTT. Amino acids: CASSQYPTYYSGNTIYF. The chain combines TRBV4-1 with TRBJ1-3; D is undetermined. V was cut by 2 bases and J by 0 bases, with 14 bases left in between. CDR3 length equals 17 residues. CDR1 and CDR2 from the germline V gene are MGHRA and YSYEKL.

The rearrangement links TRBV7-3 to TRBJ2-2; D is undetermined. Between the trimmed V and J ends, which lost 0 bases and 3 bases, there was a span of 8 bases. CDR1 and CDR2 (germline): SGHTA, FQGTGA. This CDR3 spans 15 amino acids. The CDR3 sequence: CASSLTPQYTGELFF. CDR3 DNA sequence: TGTGCCAGCAGCTTAACCCCACAATACACCGGGGAGCTGTTTTTT.

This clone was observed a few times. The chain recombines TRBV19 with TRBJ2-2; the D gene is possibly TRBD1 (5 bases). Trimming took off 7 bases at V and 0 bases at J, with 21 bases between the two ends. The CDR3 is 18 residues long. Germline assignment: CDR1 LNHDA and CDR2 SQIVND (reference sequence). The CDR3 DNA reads TGTGCCAGTACCGTCTACAGGATCTCCCAGTCGAACACCGGGGAGCTGTTTTTT. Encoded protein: CASTVYRISQSNTGELFF.

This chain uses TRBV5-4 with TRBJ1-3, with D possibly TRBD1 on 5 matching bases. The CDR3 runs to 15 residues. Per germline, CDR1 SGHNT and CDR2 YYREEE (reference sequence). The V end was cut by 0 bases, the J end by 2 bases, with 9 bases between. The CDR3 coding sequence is TGTGCCAGCAGCTTGGAGACAGTGGCTGGAAACACCATATATTTT. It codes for CASSLETVAGNTIYF.

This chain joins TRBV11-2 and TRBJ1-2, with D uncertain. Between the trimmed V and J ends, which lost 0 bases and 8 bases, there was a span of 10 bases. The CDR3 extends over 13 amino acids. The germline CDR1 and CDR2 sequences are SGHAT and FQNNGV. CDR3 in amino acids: CASSLEVMGGYTF. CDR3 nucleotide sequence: TGTGCCAGCAGCTTAGAAGTGATGGGGGGCTACACCTTC.

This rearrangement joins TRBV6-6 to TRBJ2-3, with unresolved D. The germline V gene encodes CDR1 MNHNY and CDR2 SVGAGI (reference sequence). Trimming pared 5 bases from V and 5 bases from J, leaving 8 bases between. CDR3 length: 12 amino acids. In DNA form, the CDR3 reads TGTGCCAGCAGTCCTGGAATAGATACGCAGTATTTT. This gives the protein CASSPGIDTQYF.

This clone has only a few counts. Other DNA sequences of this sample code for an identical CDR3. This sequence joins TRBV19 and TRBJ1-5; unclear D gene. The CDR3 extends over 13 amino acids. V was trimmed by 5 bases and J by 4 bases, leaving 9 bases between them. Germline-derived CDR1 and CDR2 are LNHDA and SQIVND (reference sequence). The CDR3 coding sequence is TGTGCCAGTAGTGTGTCCCTTAATCAGCCCCAGCATTTT. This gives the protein CASSVSLNQPQHF. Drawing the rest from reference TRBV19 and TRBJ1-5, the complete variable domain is DGGITQSPKYLFRKEGQNVTLSCEQNLNHDAMYWYRQDPGQGLRLIYYSQIVNDFQKGDIAEGYSVSREKKESFPLTVTSAQKNPTAFYLCASSVSLNQPQHFGDGTRLSIL.

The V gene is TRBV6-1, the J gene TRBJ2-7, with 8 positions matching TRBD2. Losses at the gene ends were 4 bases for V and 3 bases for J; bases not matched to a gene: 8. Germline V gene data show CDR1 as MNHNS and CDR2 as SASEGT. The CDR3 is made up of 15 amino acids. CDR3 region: CASSGGLVPGYEQYF. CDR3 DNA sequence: TGTGCCAGCAGTGGGGGACTAGTACCAGGCTACGAGCAGTACTTC.

The DNA of the CDR3 is TGTGCCAGCGGACTCCGGGGTCATAACTATGGCTACACCTTC. Translating it yields CASGLRGHNYGYTF. The chain carries TRBV6-1 and TRBJ1-2; D unresolved. V shed 8 bases and J shed 1 base, with 14 bases lying between them. There are 14 residues in the CDR3. Germline CDR1 MNHNS, CDR2 SASEGT.

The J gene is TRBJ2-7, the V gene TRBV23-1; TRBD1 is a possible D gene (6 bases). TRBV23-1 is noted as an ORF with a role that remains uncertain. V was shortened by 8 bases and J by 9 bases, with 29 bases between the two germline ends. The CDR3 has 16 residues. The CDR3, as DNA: TGCGCCAGCGGACCCGGGACACCACCCCCCGCCCGCGTGCAGTACTTC. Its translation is CASGPGTPPPARVQYF.

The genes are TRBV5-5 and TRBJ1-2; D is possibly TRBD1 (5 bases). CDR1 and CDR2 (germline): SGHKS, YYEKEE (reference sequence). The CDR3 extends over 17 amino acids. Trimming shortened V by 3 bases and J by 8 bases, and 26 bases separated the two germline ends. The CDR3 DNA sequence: TGTGCCAGCAGCTCGATGGACTCGACAGCCTCGCCCTCCGGCTACACCTTC. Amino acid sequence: CASSSMDSTASPSGYTF.

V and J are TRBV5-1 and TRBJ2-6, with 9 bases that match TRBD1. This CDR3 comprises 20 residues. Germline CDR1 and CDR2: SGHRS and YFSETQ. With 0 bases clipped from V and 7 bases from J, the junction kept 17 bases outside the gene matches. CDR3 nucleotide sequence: TGCGCCAGCAGCTTGGCGGGGGGACAGGGAGGGTTATTGTGTGCCAACGTCCTGACTTTC. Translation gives CASSLAGGQGGLLCANVLTF.

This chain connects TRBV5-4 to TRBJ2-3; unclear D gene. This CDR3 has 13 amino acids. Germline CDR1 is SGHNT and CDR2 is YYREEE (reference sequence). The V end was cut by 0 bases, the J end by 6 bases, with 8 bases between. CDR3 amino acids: CASSLAPSDTQYF. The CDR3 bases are TGTGCCAGCAGCTTGGCCCCGTCGGATACGCAGTATTTT.